The next 19 T cell receptor beta chains were all read from a single sample in a study of blood T cell repertoires in COVID-19. Clones were sequenced by immunoSEQ multiplex PCR, and TCRdb holds only the in-frame ones, with some missing. The sample lists about 230,000 clones; over 80% were seen once. Sequencing input: peripheral blood. These receptors were collected from a woman in her 70s with active or convalescent COVID-19.

This chain links TRBV19 with TRBJ2-3; D remains unclear. V dropped 1 base and J dropped 3 bases, with 17 bases sitting between them. The CDR3 consists of 17 residues. Germline V gene lookup returns CDR1 LNHDA and CDR2 SQIVND (reference sequence). CDR3: CASSIVFEALWTDTQYF. CDR3 DNA: TGTGCCAGTAGTATAGTTTTTGAGGCCTTGTGGACAGATACGCAGTATTTT.

The rearrangement uses TRBV2 and TRBJ2-3; 10 nucleotides line up with TRBD2. With V trimmed by 5 bases and J by 7 bases, 9 bases remained unmatched. Germline lookup yields CDR1 SNHLY and CDR2 FYNNEI. The CDR3 extends over 15 amino acids. The chain's CDR3 is CASSQSGGVGNTQYF. The CDR3 DNA reads TGTGCCAGCAGTCAGAGCGGGGGGGTTGGGAATACGCAGTATTTT.

This sequence joins TRBV7-6 and TRBJ1-5; the D is unclear. The CDR3 consists of 15 residues. The V gene's germline CDR1 is SGHVS and CDR2 FNYEAQ. V lost 2 bases and J lost 4, with 12 bases in between. This CDR3 is CASSLIAAPNQPQHF. Here the CDR3 DNA reads TGTGCCAGCAGCTTAATCGCGGCACCGAATCAGCCCCAGCATTTT.

The V gene is TRBV7-9, the J gene TRBJ2-5, with 7 positions matching TRBD1. The trim removed 7 bases at V and 4 bases at J, leaving 12 bases unmatched. The CDR3 runs to 15 residues. From germline, CDR1 is SEHNR and CDR2 FQNEAQ (reference sequence). The DNA for the CDR3 is TGTGCCAGCACCGAGTTTACAGGGGCGAGAGAGACCCAGTACTTC. This translates into CASTEFTGARETQYF.

CDR3 nucleotide sequence: TGTGCCAGCAGTCCCGGGACTAGCGGGAGTTTTGAGACCCAGTACTTC. It specifies CASSPGTSGSFETQYF. This chain joins TRBV7-9 and TRBJ2-5; 14 bases line up with TRBD2. The CDR3 contains 16 residues. The germline V gene encodes CDR1 SEHNR and CDR2 FQNEAQ (reference sequence). V gave up 6 bases and J gave up 5 bases; unmatched junction bases: 8.

The chain recombines TRBV5-1 with TRBJ2-5; 10 positions agree with TRBD1. CDR3 length: 15 amino acids. Germline CDR1 is SGHRS and CDR2 is YFSETQ. Trimming at V came to 5 bases and at J to 4 bases, leaving 8 bases not matched to a gene. CDR3 sequence: CASSPGTGEGETQYF. In DNA form, the CDR3 reads TGCGCCAGCAGTCCTGGGACAGGGGAAGGAGAGACCCAGTACTTC.

The rearrangement uses TRBV28 and TRBJ1-2, with D uncertain. Per the germline V gene, CDR1 is MDHEN and CDR2 is SYDVKM. This CDR3 region has 13 residues. V was cut by 3 bases and J by 2 bases, with 7 bases left in between. In DNA form, the CDR3 reads TGTGCCAGCAGTTTGCACAGCAACTATGGCTACACCTTC. This translates into CASSLHSNYGYTF.

The chain uses TRBV10-3 and TRBJ2-3; the match to TRBD2 covers 8 bases. J lost 8 bases, V lost 5 bases, and 9 bases had no gene match. CDR3 length: 14 amino acids. Germline CDR1 and CDR2: ENHRY and SYGVKD. The CDR3 spells CAISPGLEVGTQYF. The DNA of the CDR3 is TGTGCCATCAGTCCGGGACTAGAGGTCGGTACGCAGTATTTT.

The chain couples TRBV19 to TRBJ2-3; 9 bases line up with TRBD2. Unmatched junction bases numbered 8, after V lost 4 bases and J lost 6 bases. The length of the CDR3 is 15 residues. Per germline, CDR1 LNHDA and CDR2 SQIVND (reference sequence). In DNA, the CDR3 is TGTGCCAGTAGTACCAGCGGGGGGCGGGGGGATACGCAGTATTTT. Its translation: CASSTSGGRGDTQYF.

The chain recombines TRBV10-1 with TRBJ2-3; 14 positions agree with TRBD2. The germline CDR1 and CDR2 sequences are WNHNN and SYGVQD (reference sequence). This CDR3 region has 16 residues. Trimming removed 4 bases from V and 2 bases from J; junction bases left unmatched: 2. CDR3: CASSAGLAGVTDTQYF. The CDR3 DNA reads as TGCGCCAGCAGTGCGGGACTAGCGGGGGTCACAGATACGCAGTATTTT.

The CDR3 coding sequence is TGTGCCAGCAGCTTAGCGAACAGGGCCAACTACGAGCAGTACTTC. It yields the protein CASSLANRANYEQYF. This sequence joins TRBV7-2 and TRBJ2-7; D perhaps matches TRBD1 (6 bases). The CDR3 is made up of 15 amino acids. CDR1 is SGHTA, CDR2 FQGNSA, per germline. Trimming removed 0 bases at V and 3 bases at J, with 12 bases between.

The rearrangement joins TRBV5-1 to TRBJ1-3; D call uncertain. There are 14 residues in the CDR3. From germline, CDR1 is SGHRS and CDR2 YFSETQ. Trimming shortened V by 3 bases and J by 1 base, and 8 bases separated the two germline ends. Here the CDR3 reads CASSYGESGNTIYF. As DNA, the CDR3 is TGCGCCAGCAGCTACGGGGAGTCTGGAAACACCATATATTTT.

About this clone: The same CDR3 arises from other DNA sequences in this sample as well. This chain connects TRBV7-2 to TRBJ2-3, with D unresolved. The germline V and J ends were trimmed by 5 bases and 0 bases, with 9 bases remaining between them. Germline CDR1 SGHTA, CDR2 FQGNSA. The CDR3 covers 14 residues. CDR3 sequence: CASSPPLSTDTQYF. CDR3 nucleotide sequence: TGTGCCAGCAGCCCGCCGCTAAGCACAGATACGCAGTATTTT.

V is TRBV19 and J is TRBJ2-7; D is perhaps TRBD2 (6 bases). The V gene's germline CDR1 is LNHDA and CDR2 SQIVND (reference sequence). The CDR3 totals 16 residues. The V end was cut by 3 bases, the J end by 2 bases, with 17 bases between. The CDR3, as DNA: TGTGCCAGTAGTATCGGGGTTGGCGGGGACCCCTACGAGCAGTACTTC. This sequence encodes CASSIGVGGDPYEQYF.

V usage is TRBV6-1 and J usage is TRBJ2-1, with 14 bases aligning to TRBD2. J lost 8 bases, V lost 3 bases, and 15 bases had no gene match. This CDR3 contains 19 residues. Germline V lookup: CDR1 MNHNS, CDR2 SASEGT. The CDR3 bases are TGTGCCAGCAGTGACCCCGGGACTAGCGGGGGAGAAGGGGTGGATGAGCAGTTCTTC. Its translation: CASSDPGTSGGEGVDEQFF.

This clone was detected only once. This chain uses TRBV28 with TRBJ1-2; D gene ambiguous. Germline V gene lookup returns CDR1 MDHEN and CDR2 SYDVKM. The CDR3 is 17 amino acids. V was pared by 2 bases and J by 8 bases, with 24 bases between. The DNA of the CDR3 is TGTGCCAGCAGTTTAGCCTCTCCTTTGACGGATCGAGGAGGCTACACCTTC. Encoded protein: CASSLASPLTDRGGYTF.

This chain links TRBV10-2 with TRBJ1-6, with D tentatively TRBD1 (5 bases). Looked up from germline, CDR1 is WSHSY and CDR2 is SAAADI. The V end was cut by 6 bases, the J end by 5 bases, with 11 bases between. This CDR3 is built from 14 residues. CDR3 loop: CASRQGANNSPLHF. The CDR3 nucleotides are TGCGCCAGCAGGCAGGGTGCTAATAATTCACCCCTCCACTTT.

Of note for this clone: A read error may be the cause here, since a much bigger clone is one base away. This rearrangement joins TRBV11-2 to TRBJ2-7; TRBD2 agrees at 10 bases. Losses at the gene ends were 5 bases for V and 2 bases for J; bases not matched to a gene: 6. The CDR3 sequence is 15 residues long. Germline lookup yields CDR1 SGHAT and CDR2 FQNNGV. CDR3 loop: CASSPRTSGTYEQYF. CDR3 in DNA: TGTGCCAGCAGCCCCCGGACTAGCGGTACCTACGAGCAGTACTTC.

The rearrangement uses TRBV4-3 and TRBJ2-4; TRBD1 matches at 11 bases. In germline, CDR1 is LGHNA, CDR2 YSLEER. The J segment lost 3 bases and the V segment lost 0 bases, leaving 7 bases of the junction unmatched. This CDR3 contains 18 residues. CDR3 nucleotide sequence: TGCGCCAGCAGCCAAGATGGGGGACAGGGGGACGGCAAAAACATTCAGTACTTC. As protein: CASSQDGGQGDGKNIQYF.